The next 12 T cell receptor beta chains were all read from a single sample in a study of Graves' ophthalmopathy and Graves' hyperthyroidism. RNA transcripts yielded amplified TCR beta CDR3 regions. Scientists carried out first-round RT-PCR using HTBI primers and then a second-round multiplex PCR. In TCRdb, the multiplex PCR reads were re-called with MiXCR into one record per CDR3 protein. Of over a million distinct CDR3 sequences listed, less than 45% are singletons. The sample taken for sequencing was peripheral blood or thyroid tissue (not recorded which). These TCRs come from an adult man with Graves' hyperthyroidism.

The chain has TRBV4-1 and TRBJ1-3; 11 bases align to TRBD1. CDR3 length: 15 residues. The germline V gene encodes CDR1 MGHRA and CDR2 YSYEKL. V was pared by 3 bases and J by 4 bases, with 2 bases of the junction left unmatched. CDR3 sequence: CASSHGQGAGNTIYF. In nucleotides, the CDR3 is TGCGCCAGCAGCCACGGACAGGGGGCGGGAAACACCATATATTTT.

A note on this clonotype: Germline and junction disagree at one end, which may indicate a read error. V gene TRBV10-3 combines with J gene TRBJ1-1, with D unresolved. The germline gives CDR1 ENHRY, CDR2 SYGVKD. This CDR3 comprises 16 residues. CDR3 bases: TGTGCCAGCAGTGAACTCCAGGTGGAATTCCTCACTGAAGCTTTCTTT. It encodes CASSELQVEFLTEAFF.

This clonotype was observed a handful of times. The gene calls are TRBV29-1 and TRBJ2-2, with 8 bases matching TRBD2. The CDR3 length is 15 residues. V gave up 6 bases and J gave up 1 base; unmatched junction bases: 7. Germline V CDR1 and CDR2: SQVTM, ANQGSEA. CDR3 sequence reads: CSVETSGVNTGELFF. The CDR3 DNA reads as TGCAGCGTGGAAACTAGCGGAGTGAACACCGGGGAGCTGTTTTTT.

This clonotype was observed at least ten times. J is TRBJ1-5 and V is TRBV7-6; D ambiguous. This CDR3 has 14 amino acids. V was cut by 0 bases and J by 6 bases, with 9 bases left in between. Per germline, CDR1 SGHVS and CDR2 FNYEAQ. CDR3 loop: CASSLAGSLQPQHF. CDR3 DNA: TGTGCCAGCAGCTTAGCAGGGAGTCTTCAGCCCCAGCATTTT.

This clonotype was counted once. Since a much larger clone is just one base distant, this may be a read error. The gene calls are TRBV11-2 and TRBJ2-7, with TRBD2 as a possible D gene (5 bases). The germline V and J ends were trimmed by 3 bases and 9 bases, with 15 bases remaining between them. Germline CDR1 and CDR2: SGHAT and FQNNGV. This CDR3 region has 13 residues. The CDR3 protein is CASSLGSAGGQYF. The CDR3 DNA is TGTGCCAGCAGCTTGGGATCGGCGGGCGGGCAGTACTTC.

This clonotype has only a few counts. The V call is TRBV30, the J call TRBJ1-2; the D gene is possibly TRBD1 (5 bases). The germline V and J ends were trimmed by 8 bases and 8 bases, with 15 bases remaining between them. In germline, CDR1 is GTSNPN, CDR2 SVGIG (reference sequence). CDR3 length: 11 amino acids. CDR3 DNA sequence: TGTGCCCTAAGGGTCCAGGGCGGCTACACCTTC. As protein: CALRVQGGYTF.

V is TRBV7-2 and J is TRBJ2-3; 10 bases map to TRBD1. CDR1 is SGHTA, CDR2 FQGNSA, per germline. V was clipped by 5 bases and J by 5 bases; unmatched bases: 7. This CDR3 contains 15 residues. CDR3 sequence (DNA): TGTGCCAGCAGCAACCGGGACAGGGGAGGAGATACGCAGTATTTT. Amino acid sequence: CASSNRDRGGDTQYF.

This clonotype was seen at least ten times. The rearrangement links TRBV5-1 to TRBJ1-1; no reliable D call. This CDR3 spans 14 amino acids. Trimming took off 7 bases at V and 1 base at J, with 14 bases between the two ends. Looked up from germline, CDR1 is SGHRS and CDR2 is YFSETQ. The CDR3 DNA is TGCGCCAGCCGGGTACAGATTACGAACACTGAAGCTTTCTTT. Protein product: CASRVQITNTEAFF.

This clonotype has at least ten counts. The V and J genes are TRBV19 and TRBJ1-1; D gene unclear. The CDR3 spans 13 residues. V was pared by 7 bases and J by 0 bases, with 9 bases between. CDR1 is LNHDA, CDR2 SQIVND, per germline (reference sequence). CDR3 amino acids: CASIPQMNTEAFF. DNA for the CDR3: TGTGCCAGTATCCCACAGATGAACACTGAAGCTTTCTTT.

This clonotype was counted many times. This chain joins TRBV12-3 or TRBV12-4 and TRBJ1-5; TRBD1 might be the D (5 bases). The CDR3 has 14 residues. V gave up 6 bases and J gave up 5 bases, with 14 bases separating them. The CDR3 DNA is TGTGCCAGCAGCCAGGGACTCACGCATCAGCCCCAGCATTTT. It is translated as CASSQGLTHQPQHF.

This clonotype has just a few counts. The chain links TRBV7-9 to TRBJ2-7, with D perhaps matching TRBD1 (5 bases). The CDR3 runs to 14 residues. V lost 2 bases, J lost 6 bases, and 14 bases lay in between. Germline lookup yields CDR1 SEHNR and CDR2 FQNEAQ (reference sequence). The CDR3 DNA follows: TGTGCCAGCAGCTTACAGGGTGGTAGCCGCGAGCAGTACTTC. It encodes CASSLQGGSREQYF.

The chain joins TRBV30 to TRBJ2-7; D is undetermined. Germline-derived CDR1 and CDR2 are GTSNPN and SVGIG (reference sequence). V was trimmed by 0 bases and J by 6 bases, leaving 6 bases between them. CDR3 length: 11 amino acids. The chain's CDR3 is CAWSVVGEQYF. Here the CDR3 DNA reads TGTGCCTGGAGTGTAGTAGGCGAGCAGTACTTC.